This TCR beta chain was identified in a study of T cells in Graves' hyperthyroidism and ophthalmopathy. This clonotype was counted only a few times. Each diagnosis drew on symptoms, thyroxine, TRAb, thyroid ultrasound and orbital computed tomography findings. CDR1 is MDHEN, CDR2 SYDVKM, per germline. The CDR3 contains 15 residues. V was pared by 5 bases and J by 1 base, with 14 bases between. What was amplified from RNA transcripts were TCR beta CDR3 regions. HTBI primers drove first-round RT-PCR of the TCR CDR3. TCRdb reprocessed the multiplex PCR reads with MiXCR, giving one entry per CDR3 protein. The sample includes around 620,000 distinct CDR3 sequences, around 45% of them seen just once.

The J gene is TRBJ1-1, the V gene TRBV28; D remains unclear. Specimen: peripheral blood or thyroid tissue (not recorded which). The sequence came from an adult woman with Graves' disease, either hyperthyroidism or ophthalmopathy (not recorded which). The CDR3 loop reads CASSPIADWNTEAFF. As DNA, the CDR3 is TGTGCCAGCAGTCCCATCGCCGACTGGAACACTGAAGCTTTCTTT. Complete variable domain (other parts from reference TRBV28 and TRBJ1-1): DVKVTQSSRYLVKRTGEKVFLECVQDMDHENMFWYRQDPGLGLRLIYFSYDVKMKEKGDIPEGYSVSREKKERFSLILESASTNQTSMYLCASSPIADWNTEAFFGQGTRLTVV.